The rows below give T cell receptor beta chains drawn from one sample of a study of OX40 agonist ivuxolimab in advanced cancers. Some clones are missing from TCRdb's copy, which holds only in-frame ones; the method was immunoSEQ multiplex PCR. This repertoire shows 80,000 to 100,000 clones, approximately 93% found once; its top ten account for 0.15% to 0.2%. Sequencing used CD4+ or CD8+ T cells sorted from blood, obtained in a trial of the OX40 agonist ivuxolimab. Every receptor here comes from an adult with an advanced solid tumor such as melanoma, head and neck, liver or kidney cancer. Both conserved end residues are part of each CDR3. A D gene is named only where the DNA matches it firmly. The size of a clone is reported for some rows only, either as once, few or many, or as a class for expanded clones.

size	D	J	V	DNA	CDR3
.	.	TRBJ1-3	TRBV9	TGTGCCAGCAGCGTAGGTGTTGGAAACACCATATATTTT	CASSVGVGNTIYF
.	TRBD1	TRBJ1-2	TRBV6-5	TGTGCCAGCACCCAGAAGACAGGGCTGAGTGGCTACACCTTC	CASTQKTGLSGYTF
.	TRBD1	TRBJ1-2	TRBV19	TGTGCCAGTAGTATAGATAACAGGGGCAATTTTGGCTACACCTTC	CASSIDNRGNFGYTF
.	TRBD1	TRBJ2-3	TRBV28	TGTGCCAGCAGTCCCCCCGGGACAGGGGTAGATACGCAGTATTTT	CASSPPGTGVDTQYF
.	.	TRBJ2-3	TRBV5-6	TGTGCCAGCAGCTTTTCTCTCCCCGCGGATACGCAGTATTTT	CASSFSLPADTQYF
.	TRBD1	TRBJ1-5	TRBV7-2	TGTGCCAGCTCCACCGCCGGGACAGGGCATCAGCCCCAGCATTTT	CASSTAGTGHQPQHF
.	TRBD2	TRBJ2-3	TRBV7-7	TGTGCTAGCAGATTCTTGGGACTAGCGGGAGGGCGGGGCACAGATACGCAGTATTTT	CASRFLGLAGGRGTDTQYF
.	TRBD1	TRBJ1-2	TRBV7-2	TGTGCCAGCAGCCGGGACAGCTATGGCTACACCTTC	CASSRDSYGYTF
.	TRBD2	TRBJ2-7	TRBV7-9	TGTGCCAGCAACTTCGGACTAGCGGGAAACTACGAGCAGTACTTC	CASNFGLAGNYEQYF
.	.	TRBJ2-7	TRBV5-4	TGTGCCAGCAGCTCCCAAGGCTCCTACGAGCAGTACTTC	CASSSQGSYEQYF
.	.	TRBJ2-1	TRBV7-7	TGTGCTAGCAGCTTAGAACGGAGCAGCTCCTACAATGAGCAGTTCTTC	CASSLERSSSYNEQFF
.	.	TRBJ1-6	TRBV6-6	TGTGCCAGCAGTCTGGCCGGGGCGGCACCCCTCCACTTT	CASSLAGAAPLHF
.	TRBD1	TRBJ1-3	TRBV9	TGTGCCAGCAGCGTAGGACAGGGGATTGGCCACACCATATATTTT	CASSVGQGIGHTIYF
once	TRBD1	TRBJ2-1	TRBV11-3	TGTGCCAGCAGCCAAAGGAAACAGGGGCGGAGTGAGCAGTTCTTC	CASSQRKQGRSEQFF
.	TRBD2	TRBJ2-7	TRBV7-2	TGTGCCAGCAGCTTAAAGCGGGGGGGCTGGGAGCAGTACTTC	CASSLKRGGWEQYF
.	.	TRBJ2-7	TRBV6-6	TGTGCCAGCAGTTACAATGGGGTCTACGAGCAGTACTTC	CASSYNGVYEQYF
.	.	TRBJ2-3	TRBV6-6	TGTGCCAGCAGTTACTTCCCGGGGGCAGGCACAGATACGCAGTATTTT	CASSYFPGAGTDTQYF
.	.	TRBJ1-6	TRBV5-1	TGCGCCAGCAGCTTCTCGTCTCTCCTCGGGGGTTCACCCCTCCACTTT	CASSFSSLLGGSPLHF
.	.	TRBJ2-3	TRBV11-3	TGTGCCAGCAGCTTAGATGGTGGACACCTCACAGATACGCAGTATTTT	CASSLDGGHLTDTQYF
.	TRBD1	TRBJ2-7	TRBV6-5	TGTGCCAGCAGTCGACAGGGGGCGAATTACGAGCAGTACTTC	CASSRQGANYEQYF
.	TRBD1	TRBJ2-7	TRBV28	TGTGCCAGCAGTAGGGACAGGGTAAAACACGAGCAGTACTTC	CASSRDRVKHEQYF
.	TRBD1	TRBJ1-5	TRBV6-6	TGTGCCAGCAGGGGGACAGGGGCACTTCAGCCCCAGCATTTT	CASRGTGALQPQHF
.	.	TRBJ2-1	TRBV6-6	TGTGCCAGCAGCCGTGACAGGAATGAGCAGTTCTTC	CASSRDRNEQFF
.	.	TRBJ1-5	TRBV21-1	TGTGCCAGCAGCAAAATTCACAGGGGGCATAGCAATCAGCCCCAGCATTTT	CASSKIHRGHSNQPQHF
.	TRBD1	TRBJ2-6	TRBV5-1	TGCGCCAGCCGAACAAGATCCGGACAGGGGGCGAAGGGGGCCAACGTCCTGACTTTC	CASRTRSGQGAKGANVLTF
.	.	TRBJ2-3	TRBV7-3	TGTGCCAGCAGCTTCCGGCCAGATACGCAGTATTTT	CASSFRPDTQYF
.	.	TRBJ1-3	TRBV7-2	TGTGCCAGCAGCTTTGGGGGCTCTGGAAACACCATATATTTT	CASSFGGSGNTIYF
.	.	TRBJ2-5	TRBV10-3	TGTGCCATCAGTGAGTCTAAAGTTAGGGGGACTCGGGAGACCCAGTACTTC	CAISESKVRGTRETQYF
.	.	TRBJ1-2	TRBV5-1	TGCGCCAGCAGCTTTGGGCGGCTTTATGGCTACACCTTC	CASSFGRLYGYTF
.	.	TRBJ2-7	TRBV2	TGTGCCAGCAGCCCGAGGACCGTCACCTACGAGCAGTACTTC	CASSPRTVTYEQYF
once	.	TRBJ1-1	TRBV19	TGTGCCAGTAGTATGGGGGGGCGGAGAACTGAAGCTTTCTTT	CASSMGGRRTEAFF
once	.	TRBJ2-2	TRBV9	TGTGCCAGCAGCGTAGAGGGAGTGGCCGGCGGCACCGGGGAGCTGTTTTTT	CASSVEGVAGGTGELFF
.	.	TRBJ2-7	TRBV10-1	TGCGCCAGCAGAGTCGAGGGGAGCGAGCAGTACTTC	CASRVEGSEQYF
.	.	TRBJ1-4	TRBV30	TGTGCCTGGAGTAAAAACAGGGCTCGCGAAAAACTGTTTTTT	CAWSKNRAREKLFF
.	TRBD2	TRBJ2-1	TRBV19	TGTGCCAGTAGTATAAACCAGCGGGGGGGCTACTACAATGAGCAGTTCTTC	CASSINQRGGYYNEQFF
.	TRBD1	TRBJ2-7	TRBV5-4	TGTGCCAGCAGCCCGCGACAGGGCGGCGAGCAGTACTTC	CASSPRQGGEQYF
.	TRBD1	TRBJ1-4	TRBV6-6	TGTGCCAGCAGGCCTCGACAGGGTAGCGAAAAACTGTTTTTT	CASRPRQGSEKLFF
.	.	TRBJ1-5	TRBV7-9	TGTGCCAGCAGCTTGGGAACTGAGGCTCAGCCCCAGCATTTT	CASSLGTEAQPQHF
.	TRBD2	TRBJ2-3	TRBV5-1	TGCGCCAGCAGCACAACTAGCGGGGTCACAGATACGCAGTATTTT	CASSTTSGVTDTQYF
.	.	TRBJ1-2	TRBV6-5	TGTGCCAGCAGTATCTTCGGCAGAAACTATGGCTACACCTTC	CASSIFGRNYGYTF
.	TRBD2	TRBJ2-2	TRBV9	TGTGCCAGCAGCGCGAGGGGGACGTTGGGACTAGCTGGAAGGACCGGGGAGCTGTTTTTT	CASSARGTLGLAGRTGELFF
once	.	TRBJ2-7	TRBV4-2	TGTGCCAGCAGCCAGGCGGAGACTGGCGGCTACGAGCAGTACTTC	CASSQAETGGYEQYF
.	.	TRBJ1-5	TRBV5-8	TGTGCCAGCAGCTTGAGGGGGACAAACAGTCAGCCCCAGCATTTT	CASSLRGTNSQPQHF
.	TRBD1	TRBJ2-2	TRBV10-1	TGCGCCAGCCTTGACAGGGACACCGGGGAGCTGTTTTTT	CASLDRDTGELFF
.	.	TRBJ2-7	TRBV9	TGTGCCAGCAGCGTAGGCTTGACGGGGGCCTCCTACGAGCAGTACTTC	CASSVGLTGASYEQYF
.	.	TRBJ1-1	TRBV7-2	TGTGCCAGCAGCTTAGTAATCTCCACTGAAGCTTTCTTT	CASSLVISTEAFF
.	.	TRBJ2-6	TRBV7-2	TGTGCCAGCAGCTTAGCTTCCTCCTGGGGCTCCGGGGCCAACGTCCTGACTTTC	CASSLASSWGSGANVLTF
.	.	TRBJ2-1	TRBV9	TGTGCCAGCAGCGGACCGAACCCTGGGGATGAGCAGTTCTTC	CASSGPNPGDEQFF
.	.	TRBJ1-5	TRBV18	TGTGCCAGCTCACCAGCTCCAAGGGGGCCCCAGCATTTT	CASSPAPRGPQHF
.	.	TRBJ2-5	TRBV13	TGTGCCAGCAGCTTAAGGTTCGGGGGTGCGGAGACCCAGTACTTC	CASSLRFGGAETQYF
.	TRBD1	TRBJ1-1	TRBV6-6	TGTGCCAGCAGTCCGGACAGGAGGAACACTGAAGCTTTCTTT	CASSPDRRNTEAFF
.	TRBD1	TRBJ1-5	TRBV19	TGTGCCAGTAGTGTCGCAGGGACAGGGAGGGATCAGCCCCAGCATTTT	CASSVAGTGRDQPQHF
.	.	TRBJ2-2	TRBV2	TGTGCCAGCAGGGGCGCCGGGGAGCTGTTTTTT	CASRGAGELFF
.	TRBD1	TRBJ2-2	TRBV5-1	TGCGCCACAACAGGGACAGGGGGACCCACCGGGGAGCTGTTTTTT	CATTGTGGPTGELFF
.	TRBD1	TRBJ1-2	TRBV5-6	TGTGCCAGCAGCGCGGGGACAGGGCGCAACTATGGCTACACCTTC	CASSAGTGRNYGYTF
.	.	TRBJ2-7	TRBV7-2	TGTGCCAGCAGCTTAGCGGGCAGCTACGAGCAGTACTTC	CASSLAGSYEQYF
.	.	TRBJ1-2	TRBV20-1	TGCAGTGCTATCGAGAACTATGGCTACACCTTC	CSAIENYGYTF
.	TRBD1	TRBJ2-7	TRBV7-2	TGTGCCAGCAGCCGTCGTGAGGGGGCGTTCGGCGAGCAGTACTTC	CASSRREGAFGEQYF
.	.	TRBJ2-5	TRBV5-1	TGCGCCAGCAGCTTGGCCTACGGGGAGGCGGGAGAGACCCAGTACTTC	CASSLAYGEAGETQYF
.	.	TRBJ1-1	TRBV19	TGTGCCAGTAGTTCCTCGGGAGGAGGGGCTGAAGCTTTCTTT	CASSSSGGGAEAFF